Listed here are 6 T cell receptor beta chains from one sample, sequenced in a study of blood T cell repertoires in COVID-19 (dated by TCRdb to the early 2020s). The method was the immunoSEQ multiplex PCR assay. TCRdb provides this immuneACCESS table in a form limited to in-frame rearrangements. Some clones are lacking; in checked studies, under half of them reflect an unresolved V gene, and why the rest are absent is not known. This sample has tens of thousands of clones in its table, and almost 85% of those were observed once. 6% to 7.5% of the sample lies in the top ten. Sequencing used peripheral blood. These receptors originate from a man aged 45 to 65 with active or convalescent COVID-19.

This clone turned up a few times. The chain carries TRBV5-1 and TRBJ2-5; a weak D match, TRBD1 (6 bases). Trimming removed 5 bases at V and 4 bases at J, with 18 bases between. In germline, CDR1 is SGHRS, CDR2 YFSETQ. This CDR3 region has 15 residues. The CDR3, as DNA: TGCGCCAGCAGGGTCCGGACAAGAGGGGGAGAGACCCAGTACTTC. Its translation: CASRVRTRGGETQYF.

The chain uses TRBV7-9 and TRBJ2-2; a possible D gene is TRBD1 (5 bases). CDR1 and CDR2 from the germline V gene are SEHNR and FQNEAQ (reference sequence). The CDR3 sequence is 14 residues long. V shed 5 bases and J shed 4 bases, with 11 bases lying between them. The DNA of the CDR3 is TGTGCCAGCAGCCAGCCGCAGGGCACCGGGGAGCTGTTTTTT. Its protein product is CASSQPQGTGELFF.

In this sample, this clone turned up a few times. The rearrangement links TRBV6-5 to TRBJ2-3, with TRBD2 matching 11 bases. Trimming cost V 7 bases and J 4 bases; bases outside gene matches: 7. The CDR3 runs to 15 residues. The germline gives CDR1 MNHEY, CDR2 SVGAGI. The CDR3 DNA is TGTGCCAGCACCTTAGCGGGGGGGCAGGCAGATACGCAGTATTTT. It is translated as CASTLAGGQADTQYF.

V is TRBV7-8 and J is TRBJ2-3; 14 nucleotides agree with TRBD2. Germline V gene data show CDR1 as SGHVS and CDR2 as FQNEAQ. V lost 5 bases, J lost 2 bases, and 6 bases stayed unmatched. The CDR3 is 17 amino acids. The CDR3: CASSPGTSGGLTDTQYF. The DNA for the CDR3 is TGTGCCAGCAGCCCAGGGACTAGCGGGGGCCTCACAGATACGCAGTATTTT.

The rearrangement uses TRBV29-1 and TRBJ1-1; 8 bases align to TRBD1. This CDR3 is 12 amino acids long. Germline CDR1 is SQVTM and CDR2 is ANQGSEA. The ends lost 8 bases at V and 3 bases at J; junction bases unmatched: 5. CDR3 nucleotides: TGCAGCTTCTTACAGGGGGACACTGAAGCTTTCTTT. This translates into CSFLQGDTEAFF.

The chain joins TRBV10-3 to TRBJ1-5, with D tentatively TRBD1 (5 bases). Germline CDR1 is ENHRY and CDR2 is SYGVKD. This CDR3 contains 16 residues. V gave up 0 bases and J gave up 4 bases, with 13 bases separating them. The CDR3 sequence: CAISESHGTENQPQHF. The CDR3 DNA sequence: TGTGCCATCAGTGAGTCACACGGGACTGAAAATCAGCCCCAGCATTTT.